This T cell receptor beta chain was retrieved from a study of T cells in Graves' hyperthyroidism and ophthalmopathy. In the study overall: Peripheral blood draws took place at initial diagnosis, ahead of any treatment.

It was RNA transcripts that yielded the amplified TCR beta CDR3 regions. The primer set for the first-round RT-PCR of the TCR CDR3 was HTBI. MiXCR was run by TCRdb on the multiplex PCR reads, yielding one entry per CDR3 protein. This table holds about 96,000 distinct CDR3 sequences, around 50% found once. Study results and caveats: Blood also showed most of the thyroid clonotypes that were expanded above 0.001.

Per the germline V gene, CDR1 is ENHRY and CDR2 is SYGVKD. V lost 5 bases and J 3 bases, leaving 13 bases between the germline ends. CDR3 size: 15 residues. Uncontrolled infection, other autoimmune disease, pregnancy or lactation led to exclusion. A note on this clonotype: Its antigen is as yet unknown.

The J gene is TRBJ1-4, the V gene TRBV10-3, with a possible D match to TRBD1 (5 bases). The sequenced material came from blood. The sequence derives from a woman in her 40s with Graves' hyperthyroidism. The CDR3 spells CAISLGTSPNEKLFF. The CDR3 nucleotides are TGTGCCATCAGTCTGGGGACCTCTCCTAATGAAAAACTGTTTTTT.